Listed below are T cell receptor beta chains from one sample, sequenced in a study of beta chain features in type 1 diabetes. Using immunoSEQ multiplex PCR, the repertoire was profiled, and TCRdb retains in-frame clones only, with some absent. The table has under 450,000 clones, approximately 15% seen once. Sequenced sample: naive CD4+ T cells from blood. Receptor source: a man aged 25-45 years in good health. Both conserved end residues are part of each CDR3. Each record gives: D gene, V gene, J gene, clone size, CDR3 DNA, CDR3 protein. The D gene is left open where the match is weak. Expanded clones are given a class, and other clones once, few, many or no size at all.

.,TRBV18,TRBJ1-1,few,TGTGCCAGCTCACGGACTGTGGACACTGAAGCTTTCTTT,CASSRTVDTEAFF
TRBD2,TRBV5-1,TRBJ2-3,few,TGCGCCAGCACCTTGCGGACTAGCGGGAGGGCCAGGACAGATACGCAGTATTTT,CASTLRTSGRARTDTQYF
.,TRBV4-3,TRBJ2-1,few,TGCGCCAGCAGCCAACAGCGGGCCTCCTACAATGAGCAGTTCTTC,CASSQQRASYNEQFF
.,TRBV9,TRBJ1-1,.,TGTGCCAGCAGCAACAACTACAGGGACACTGAAGCTTTCTTT,CASSNNYRDTEAFF
.,TRBV30,TRBJ1-2,few,TGTGCCTGGAGTGGTAGTCTCGTCAGGGCGGATGGCTACACCTTC,CAWSGSLVRADGYTF
.,TRBV6-5,TRBJ2-3,.,TGTGCCAGCAGACAGGGCACAGATACGCAGTATTTT,CASRQGTDTQYF
TRBD2,TRBV7-8,TRBJ2-1,few,TGTGCCAGCAGACAAGAGTCCCGGACTAGCGGGACGAGCTCCTACAATGAGCAGTTCTTC,CASRQESRTSGTSSYNEQFF
.,TRBV11-1,TRBJ1-2,few,TGTGCCAGCAGCGAACAAGGGAGCTATGGCTACACCTTC,CASSEQGSYGYTF
.,TRBV29-1,TRBJ2-3,.,TGCAGCGTTGAAGAGGCCCGTTCGGGGTATACAGATACGCAGTATTTT,CSVEEARSGYTDTQYF
.,TRBV2,TRBJ1-1,.,TGTGCCAGCAGCGCCAACGGTTTGGATGAAGCTTTCTTT,CASSANGLDEAFF
.,TRBV10-3,TRBJ2-3,few,TGTGCCATCGCGGTTCAGAACCGCACAGATACGCAGTATTTT,CAIAVQNRTDTQYF
.,TRBV30,TRBJ1-1,.,TGTGCCTGGGGGGCGGGGAGTGAAGCTTTCTTT,CAWGAGSEAFF